One sample yielded the 12 T cell receptor beta chains listed below, sequenced in a study of post-analysis software for immune sequencing data. Study-level results: Included in a set of roughly five TRBV segments more frequent in patients than controls were TRBV5-6, TRBV5-1 and TRBV20-1.

These receptors have no identified antigens. Tagging with unique molecular identifiers was a feature of the TCR beta cDNA libraries. From the PCR reads, TCRdb called clonotypes with MiXCR, one entry per CDR3 protein. The sample includes 750,000 to 950,000 distinct CDR3 sequences, approximately 57% of them seen just once. The material sequenced was blood. All receptors derive from a girl between 5 and 17 years old with multiple sclerosis.

The count of this clonotype is one. The chain recombines TRBV29-1 with TRBJ2-4; D remains unclear. The better agreement between TRBJ2-7 and the DNA end casts doubt on the J call. This CDR3 is 13 amino acids long. From germline, CDR1 is SQVTM and CDR2 ANQGSEA. CDR3 DNA: TGCAGTCTAAAAGGCGGCGCTTGCTACGAGCAGTACTTC. This gives the protein CSLKGGACYEQYF.

The V and J genes are TRBV15 and TRBJ1-2; D is possibly TRBD1 (6 bases). The CDR3 runs to 14 residues. Per the germline V gene, CDR1 is LNHNV and CDR2 is YYDKDF (reference sequence). The V end was cut by 3 bases, the J end by 2 bases, with 10 bases between. CDR3 protein: CATSRDRVNYGYTF. The CDR3 coding sequence is TGTGCCACCAGCAGGGACAGAGTAAACTATGGCTACACCTTC.

V gene TRBV7-9 combines with J gene TRBJ1-1; D unresolved. The CDR3 is made up of 17 amino acids. Trimming stripped 1 base from V and 3 bases from J, with 18 bases between. The germline V gene has CDR1 SEHNR and CDR2 FQNEAQ (reference sequence). CDR3 residues: CASSLVFGERQDTEAFF. In DNA, the CDR3 is TGTGCCAGCAGCTTAGTTTTTGGGGAACGGCAGGACACTGAAGCTTTCTTT. Supplemented by reference TRBV7-9 and TRBJ1-1, the full variable domain reads DTGVSQNPRHKITKRGQNVTFRCDPISEHNRLYWYRQTLGQGPEFLTYFQNEAQLEKSRLLSDRFSAERPKGSFSTLEIQRTEQGDSAMYLCASSLVFGERQDTEAFFGQGTRLTVV.

The gene calls are TRBV29-1 and TRBJ2-5; 7 bases line up with TRBD2. The trim removed 3 bases at V and 3 bases at J, leaving 7 bases unmatched. This CDR3 has 14 amino acids. Germline-derived CDR1 and CDR2 are SQVTM and ANQGSEA. CDR3 protein: CSVEYPGGKETQYF. Written as DNA, the CDR3 is TGCAGCGTTGAGTATCCGGGGGGAAAAGAGACCCAGTACTTC.

As for this clonotype: Possible read error: a much larger clone is one base away. The gene calls are TRBV5-4 and TRBJ2-3; D uncertain. Germline V gene data show CDR1 as SGHNT and CDR2 as YYREEE (reference sequence). V shed 10 bases and J shed 2 bases, with 8 bases lying between them. The CDR3 runs 11 residues. CDR3 residues: CACTDTDTQYF. For the CDR3, the DNA is TGTGCCTGCACCGACACAGATACGCAGTATTTT.

The chain recombines TRBV20-1 with TRBJ2-2; D is perhaps TRBD1 or TRBD2 (5 bases each). Per the germline V gene, CDR1 is DFQATT and CDR2 is SNEGSKA (reference sequence). The CDR3 runs 13 residues. The V end lost 5 bases, the J end lost 8 bases, and 15 bases lay between the germline ends. The DNA for the CDR3 is TGCAGTGCTCGTCCCGGGACCACGGGGGAGCTGTTTTTT. As protein: CSARPGTTGELFF.

This clonotype has only a few counts. This sequence joins TRBV20-1 and TRBJ2-3, with 10 bases matching TRBD1. This CDR3 is built from 18 residues. J gave up 3 bases and V 6 bases, and 18 bases lay outside the gene matches. Per the germline V gene, CDR1 is DFQATT and CDR2 is SNEGSKA (reference sequence). As DNA, the CDR3 is TGCAGTGCCCCTAGTTCCCACCTACGGACAGGGGGAACAGATACGCAGTATTTT. It translates to CSAPSSHLRTGGTDTQYF.

This chain links TRBV29-1 with TRBJ1-5, with 10 bases aligning to TRBD1. V shed 7 bases, J shed 6 bases, and the junction held 6 bases outside the gene matches. The CDR3 has 13 amino acids. Germline V gene sequence: CDR1 SQVTM, CDR2 ANQGSEA. CDR3 in amino acids: CSAGQGFSQPQHF. The CDR3 DNA reads TGCAGCGCGGGACAGGGGTTTAGTCAGCCCCAGCATTTT.

The chain is built from TRBV5-1 and TRBJ1-6; 7 bases are shared with TRBD1. V dropped 1 base and J dropped 6; count of bases not matched to a gene: 7. CDR1 and CDR2 from the germline V gene are SGHRS and YFSETQ. The CDR3 sequence is 16 residues long. DNA of the CDR3: TGCGCCAGCAGCTTGCGACAGGGCCGGCGTAATTCACCCCTCCACTTT. This sequence encodes CASSLRQGRRNSPLHF.

This clonotype was seen more than once but under ten times. The rearrangement joins TRBV4-1 to TRBJ1-1; perhaps TRBD1 as D (6 bases). The V gene lost 6 bases and the J gene lost 2 bases, with 16 bases spanning the gap. The CDR3 runs to 15 residues. Germline V gene data show CDR1 as MGHRA and CDR2 as YSYEKL. Written as DNA, the CDR3 is TGCGCCAGCAGACCACCCGGGACAAAAAACACTGAAGCTTTCTTT. Translation gives CASRPPGTKNTEAFF.

V is TRBV29-1 and J is TRBJ1-1, with a possible D match to TRBD1 (5 bases). Germline V gene lookup returns CDR1 SQVTM and CDR2 ANQGSEA. The CDR3 length is 13 residues. The V gene lost 3 bases and the J gene lost 4 bases, with 12 bases spanning the gap. The CDR3 DNA reads TGCAGCGTTGAGGCAGTTAGGGGCACTGAAGCTTTCTTT. This codes for CSVEAVRGTEAFF.

The CDR3 is CASSTDRDGYTF. The CDR3, as DNA: TGCGCCAGCAGCACAGACAGGGATGGCTACACCTTC. The chain couples TRBV5-1 to TRBJ1-2, with 7 positions matching TRBD1. From germline, CDR1 is SGHRS and CDR2 YFSETQ. Losses at the gene ends were 4 bases for V and 6 bases for J; bases not matched to a gene: 3. The CDR3 length is 12 residues.